Each of the 2 T cell receptor beta chains below was sequenced from the same sample in a study of blood T cells in healthy people across ages. Alongside a J-beta primer mix, a sample-barcoded 5' primer served in a second PCR lasting about 7 to 11 cycles. TCRdb reprocessed the 5' RACE reads via MiXCR and lists one record per CDR3 protein. The sample shows around 1.5 million distinct CDR3 sequences, roughly 40% of them seen only once. The specimen sequenced was blood. The receptor source for this set is a woman younger than 35 in good health.

This clonotype was detected ten times or more. The J gene is TRBJ2-1, the V gene TRBV29-1; TRBD2 matches 13 bases. Germline V gene data show CDR1 as SQVTM and CDR2 as ANQGSEA. The trim removed 6 bases at V and 9 bases at J, leaving 8 bases unmatched. CDR3 size: 14 residues. CDR3 DNA sequence: TGCAGCGTGAGACCGGGACTAGCGGGATCTGAGCAGTTCTTC. Amino acid sequence: CSVRPGLAGSEQFF.

The sample holds a few counts of this clonotype. This chain links TRBV20-1 with TRBJ1-5; TRBD1 matches 11 bases. V lost 5 bases and J lost 0; bases outside the gene matches: 3. The germline V gene has CDR1 DFQATT and CDR2 SNEGSKA (reference sequence). CDR3 length equals 15 residues. As DNA, the CDR3 is TGCAGTGCTGCGGGACAGGGGGTTAGCAATCAGCCCCAGCATTTT. It is translated as CSAAGQGVSNQPQHF.